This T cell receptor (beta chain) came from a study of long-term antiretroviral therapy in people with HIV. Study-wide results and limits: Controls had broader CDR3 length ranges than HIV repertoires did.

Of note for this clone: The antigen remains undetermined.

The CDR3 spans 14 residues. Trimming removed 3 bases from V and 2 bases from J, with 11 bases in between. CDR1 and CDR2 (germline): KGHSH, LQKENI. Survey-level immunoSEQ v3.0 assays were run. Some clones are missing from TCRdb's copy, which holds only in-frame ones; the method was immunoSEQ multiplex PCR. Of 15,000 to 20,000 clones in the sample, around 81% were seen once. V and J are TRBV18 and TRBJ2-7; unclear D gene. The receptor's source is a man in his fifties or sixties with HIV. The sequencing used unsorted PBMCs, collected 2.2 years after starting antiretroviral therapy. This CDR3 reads CASSPQGSPYEQYF. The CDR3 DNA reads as TGTGCCAGCTCACCTCAAGGGTCTCCCTACGAGCAGTACTTC.